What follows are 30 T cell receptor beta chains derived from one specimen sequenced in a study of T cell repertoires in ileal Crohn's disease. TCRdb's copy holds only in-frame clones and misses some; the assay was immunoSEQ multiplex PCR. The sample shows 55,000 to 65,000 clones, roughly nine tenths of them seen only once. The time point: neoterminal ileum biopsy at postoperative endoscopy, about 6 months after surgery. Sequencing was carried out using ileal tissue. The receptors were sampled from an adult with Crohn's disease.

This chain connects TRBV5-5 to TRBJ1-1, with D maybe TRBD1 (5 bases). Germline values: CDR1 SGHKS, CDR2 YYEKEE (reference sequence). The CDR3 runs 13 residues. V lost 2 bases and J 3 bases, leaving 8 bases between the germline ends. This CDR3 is CASSLAGYTEAFF. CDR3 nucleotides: TGTGCCAGCAGCTTAGCAGGGTACACTGAAGCTTTCTTT. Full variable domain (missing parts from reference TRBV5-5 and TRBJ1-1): DAGVTQSPTHLIKTRGQQVTLRCSPISGHKSVSWYQQVLGQGPQFIFQYYEKEERGRGNFPDRFSARQFPNYSSELNVNALLLGDSALYLCASSLAGYTEAFFGQGTRLTVV.

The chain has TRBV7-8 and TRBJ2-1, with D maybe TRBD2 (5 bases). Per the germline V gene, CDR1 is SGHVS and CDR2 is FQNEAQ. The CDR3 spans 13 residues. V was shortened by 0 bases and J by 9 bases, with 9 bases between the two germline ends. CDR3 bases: TGTGCCAGCAGCTTAGCCCTAGCAAGTGAGCAGTTCTTC. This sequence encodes CASSLALASEQFF.

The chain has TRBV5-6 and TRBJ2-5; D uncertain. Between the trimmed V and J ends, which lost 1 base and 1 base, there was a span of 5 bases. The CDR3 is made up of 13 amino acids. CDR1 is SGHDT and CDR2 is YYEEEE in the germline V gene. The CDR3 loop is CASSLPSQETQYF. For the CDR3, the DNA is TGTGCCAGCAGCTTGCCCAGCCAAGAGACCCAGTACTTC.

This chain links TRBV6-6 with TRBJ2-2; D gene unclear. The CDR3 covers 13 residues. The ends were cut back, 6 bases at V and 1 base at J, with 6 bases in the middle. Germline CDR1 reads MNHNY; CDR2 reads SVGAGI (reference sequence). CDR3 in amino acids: CASSPQNTGELFF. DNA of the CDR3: TGTGCCAGCAGCCCCCAGAACACCGGGGAGCTGTTTTTT.

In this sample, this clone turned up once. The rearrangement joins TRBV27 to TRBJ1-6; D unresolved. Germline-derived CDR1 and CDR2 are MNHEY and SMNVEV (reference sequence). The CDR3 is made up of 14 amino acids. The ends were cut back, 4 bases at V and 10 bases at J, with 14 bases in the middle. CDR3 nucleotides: TGTGCCAGCAGTTATGGCCTACCGGGGTCACCCCTCCACTTT. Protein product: CASSYGLPGSPLHF.

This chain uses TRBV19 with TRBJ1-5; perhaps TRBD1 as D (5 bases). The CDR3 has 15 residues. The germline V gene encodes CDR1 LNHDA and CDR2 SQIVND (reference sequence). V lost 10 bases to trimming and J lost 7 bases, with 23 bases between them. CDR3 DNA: TGTGCCACCCACGGGGGAGGGTTAAATCTCCAGCCCCAGCATTTT. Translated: CATHGGGLNLQPQHF.

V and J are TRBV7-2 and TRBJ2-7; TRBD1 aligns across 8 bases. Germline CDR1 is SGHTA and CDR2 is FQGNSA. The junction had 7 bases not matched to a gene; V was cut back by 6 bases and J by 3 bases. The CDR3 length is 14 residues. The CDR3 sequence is CASSLQTGGYEQYF. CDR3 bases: TGTGCCAGCAGTTTACAAACAGGGGGCTACGAGCAGTACTTC. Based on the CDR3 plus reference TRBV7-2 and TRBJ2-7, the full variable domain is GAGVSQSPSNKVTEKGKDVELRCDPISGHTALYWYRQSLGQGLEFLIYFQGNSAPDKSGLPSDRFSAERTGGSVSTLTIQRTQQEDSAVYLCASSLQTGGYEQYFGPGTRLTVT.

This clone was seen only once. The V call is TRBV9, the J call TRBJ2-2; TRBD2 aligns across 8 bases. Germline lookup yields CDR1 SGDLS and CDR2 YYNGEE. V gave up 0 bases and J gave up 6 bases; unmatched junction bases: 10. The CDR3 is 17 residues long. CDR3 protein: CASSVAPGLAGAGELFF. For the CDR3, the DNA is TGTGCCAGCAGCGTAGCCCCGGGCCTAGCGGGCGCCGGGGAGCTGTTTTTT.

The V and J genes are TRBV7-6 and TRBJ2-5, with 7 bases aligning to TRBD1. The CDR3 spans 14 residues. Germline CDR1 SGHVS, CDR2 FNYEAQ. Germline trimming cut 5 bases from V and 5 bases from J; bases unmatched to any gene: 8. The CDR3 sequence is CASSTGVSGETQYF. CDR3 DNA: TGTGCCAGCAGCACAGGGGTGTCGGGGGAGACCCAGTACTTC.

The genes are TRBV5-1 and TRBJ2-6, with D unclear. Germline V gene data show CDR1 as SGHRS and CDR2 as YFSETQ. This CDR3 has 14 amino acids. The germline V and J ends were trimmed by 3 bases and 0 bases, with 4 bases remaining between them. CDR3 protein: CASSSSSGANVLTF. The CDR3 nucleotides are TGCGCCAGCAGCTCTTCCTCTGGGGCCAACGTCCTGACTTTC.

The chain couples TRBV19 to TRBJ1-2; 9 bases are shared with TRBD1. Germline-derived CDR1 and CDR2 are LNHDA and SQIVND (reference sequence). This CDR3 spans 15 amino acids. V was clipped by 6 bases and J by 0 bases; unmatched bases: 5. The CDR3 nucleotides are TGTGCCAGTAGCGTTGGGACAGGGACTAACTATGGCTACACCTTC. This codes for CASSVGTGTNYGYTF.

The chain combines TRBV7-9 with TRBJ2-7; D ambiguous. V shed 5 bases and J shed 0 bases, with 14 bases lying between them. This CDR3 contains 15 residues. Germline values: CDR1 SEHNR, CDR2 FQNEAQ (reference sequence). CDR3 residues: CASSPRGVPSYEQYV. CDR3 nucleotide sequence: TGTGCCAGCAGCCCTAGAGGTGTACCCTCCTACGAGCAGTACGTC.

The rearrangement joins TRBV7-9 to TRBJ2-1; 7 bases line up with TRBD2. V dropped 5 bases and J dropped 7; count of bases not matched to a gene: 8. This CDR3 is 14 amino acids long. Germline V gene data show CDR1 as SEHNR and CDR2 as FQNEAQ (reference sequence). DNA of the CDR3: TGTGCCAGCAGCCCGTGGGAGGGCCGGAATGAGCAGTTCTTC. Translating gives CASSPWEGRNEQFF. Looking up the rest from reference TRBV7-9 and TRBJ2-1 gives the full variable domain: DTGVSQNPRHKITKRGQNVTFRCDPISEHNRLYWYRQTLGQGPEFLTYFQNEAQLEKSRLLSDRFSAERPKGSFSTLEIQRTEQGDSAMYLCASSPWEGRNEQFFGPGTRLTVL.

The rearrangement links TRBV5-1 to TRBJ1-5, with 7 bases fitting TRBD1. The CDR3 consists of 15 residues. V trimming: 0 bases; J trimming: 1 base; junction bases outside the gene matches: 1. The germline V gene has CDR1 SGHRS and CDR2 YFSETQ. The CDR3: CASSLETGSNQPQHF. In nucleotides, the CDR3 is TGCGCCAGCAGCTTGGAGACAGGGAGCAATCAGCCCCAGCATTTT.

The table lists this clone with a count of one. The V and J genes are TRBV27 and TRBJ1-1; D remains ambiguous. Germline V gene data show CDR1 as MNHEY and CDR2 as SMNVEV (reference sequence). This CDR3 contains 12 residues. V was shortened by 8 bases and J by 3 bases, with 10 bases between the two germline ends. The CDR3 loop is CASGGRDTEAFF. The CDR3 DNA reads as TGTGCCAGCGGAGGAAGGGACACTGAAGCTTTCTTT.

CDR3 nucleotide sequence: TGTGCCAGCAGTTTCCGACAGGGTGGGGGCGAAAAACTGTTTTTT. Translating gives CASSFRQGGGEKLFF. The chain recombines TRBV28 with TRBJ1-4; 7 bases are a match to TRBD1. The J segment lost 8 bases and the V segment lost 3 bases, leaving 9 bases of the junction unmatched. The length of the CDR3 is 15 residues. Germline V CDR1 and CDR2: MDHEN, SYDVKM.

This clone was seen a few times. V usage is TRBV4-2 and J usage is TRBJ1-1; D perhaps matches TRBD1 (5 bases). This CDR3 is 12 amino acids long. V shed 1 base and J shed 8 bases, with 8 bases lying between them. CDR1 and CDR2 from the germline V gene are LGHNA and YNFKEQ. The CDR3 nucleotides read TGTGCCAGCAGCCAAGGATGGGGCGAAGCTTTCTTT. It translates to CASSQGWGEAFF.

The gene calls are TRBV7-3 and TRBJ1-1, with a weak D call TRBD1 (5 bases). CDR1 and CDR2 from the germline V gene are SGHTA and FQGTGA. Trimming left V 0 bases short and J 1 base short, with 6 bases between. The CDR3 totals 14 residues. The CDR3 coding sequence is TGTGCCAGCAGCTTAACGGGGGGGAACACTGAAGCTTTCTTT. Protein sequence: CASSLTGGNTEAFF.

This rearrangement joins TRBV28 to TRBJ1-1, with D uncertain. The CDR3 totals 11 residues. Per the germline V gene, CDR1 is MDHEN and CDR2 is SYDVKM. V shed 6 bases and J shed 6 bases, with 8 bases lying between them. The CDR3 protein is CASRQWAEAFF. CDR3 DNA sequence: TGTGCCAGCAGACAGTGGGCTGAAGCTTTCTTT.

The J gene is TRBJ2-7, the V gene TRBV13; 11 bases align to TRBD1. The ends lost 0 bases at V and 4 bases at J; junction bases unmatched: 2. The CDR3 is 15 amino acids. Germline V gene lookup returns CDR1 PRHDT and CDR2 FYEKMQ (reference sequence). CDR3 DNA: TGTGCCAGCAGCTTAGGGGACAGGGGGCGTTACGAGCAGTACTTC. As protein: CASSLGDRGRYEQYF.

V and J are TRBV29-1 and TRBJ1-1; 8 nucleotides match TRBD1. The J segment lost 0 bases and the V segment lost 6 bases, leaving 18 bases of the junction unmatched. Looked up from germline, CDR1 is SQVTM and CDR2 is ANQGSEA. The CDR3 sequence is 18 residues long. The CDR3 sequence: CSVVGYGTGSQLNTEAFF. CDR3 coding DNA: TGCAGCGTCGTGGGGTATGGGACAGGAAGTCAATTGAACACTGAAGCTTTCTTT.

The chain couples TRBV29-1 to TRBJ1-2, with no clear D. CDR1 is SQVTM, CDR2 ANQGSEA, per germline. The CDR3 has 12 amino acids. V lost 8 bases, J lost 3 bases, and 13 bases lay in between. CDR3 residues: CSFTLDYYGYTF. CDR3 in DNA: TGCAGCTTCACTCTGGACTACTATGGCTACACCTTC.

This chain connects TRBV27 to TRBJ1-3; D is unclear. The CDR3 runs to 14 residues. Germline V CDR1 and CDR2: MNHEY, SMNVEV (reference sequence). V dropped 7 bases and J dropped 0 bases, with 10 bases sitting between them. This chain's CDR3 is CASKRESSGNTIYF. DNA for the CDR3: TGTGCCAGCAAACGGGAAAGCTCTGGAAACACCATATATTTT.

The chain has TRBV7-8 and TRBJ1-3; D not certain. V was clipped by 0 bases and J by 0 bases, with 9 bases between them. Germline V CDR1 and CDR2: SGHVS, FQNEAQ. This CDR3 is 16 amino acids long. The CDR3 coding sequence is TGTGCCAGCAGCTTAGCTACCGGGTACTCTGGAAACACCATATATTTT. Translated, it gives CASSLATGYSGNTIYF.

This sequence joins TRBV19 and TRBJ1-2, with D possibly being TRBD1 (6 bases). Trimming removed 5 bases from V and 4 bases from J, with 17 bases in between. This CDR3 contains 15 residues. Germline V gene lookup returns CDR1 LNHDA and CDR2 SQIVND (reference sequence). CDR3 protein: CASSPRTAKVYGYTF. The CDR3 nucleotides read TGTGCCAGTAGTCCGCGGACAGCCAAAGTCTATGGCTACACCTTC.

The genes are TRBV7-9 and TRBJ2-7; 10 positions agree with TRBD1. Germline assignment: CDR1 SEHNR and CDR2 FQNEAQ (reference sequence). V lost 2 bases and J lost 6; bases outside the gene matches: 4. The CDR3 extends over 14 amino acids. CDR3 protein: CASSLMWDRGEQYV. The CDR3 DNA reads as TGTGCCAGCAGCTTAATGTGGGACAGGGGCGAGCAGTACGTC.

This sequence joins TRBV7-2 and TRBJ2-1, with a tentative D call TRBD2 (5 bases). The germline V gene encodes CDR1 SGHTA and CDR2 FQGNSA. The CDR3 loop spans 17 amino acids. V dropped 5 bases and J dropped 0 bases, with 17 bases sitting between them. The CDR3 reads CASSHGGGGSSYNEQFF. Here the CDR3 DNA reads TGTGCCAGCAGCCACGGTGGTGGCGGGTCCTCCTACAATGAGCAGTTCTTC.

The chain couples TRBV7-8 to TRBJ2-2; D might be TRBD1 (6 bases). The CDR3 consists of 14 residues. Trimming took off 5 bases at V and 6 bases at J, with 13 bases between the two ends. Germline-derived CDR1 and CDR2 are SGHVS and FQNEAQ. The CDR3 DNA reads TGTGCCAGCAGCGTGATCAGGGGTGCCGGGGAGCTGTTTTTT. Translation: CASSVIRGAGELFF.

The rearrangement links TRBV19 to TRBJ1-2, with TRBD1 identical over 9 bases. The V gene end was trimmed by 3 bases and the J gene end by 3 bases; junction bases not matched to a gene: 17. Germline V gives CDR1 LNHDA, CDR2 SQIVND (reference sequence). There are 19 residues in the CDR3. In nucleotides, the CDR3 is TGTGCCAGTAGTATTCTCCCGGGACAGGGAGTTTCACTCGACTATGGCTACACCTTC. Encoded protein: CASSILPGQGVSLDYGYTF.

CDR3: CASSIVGGSPAFF. Here the CDR3 DNA reads TGTGCCAGCAGCATCGTGGGGGGGTCGCCAGCTTTCTTT. The V and J genes are TRBV11-2 and TRBJ1-1; D might be TRBD1 (5 bases). Deletions cut 5 bases from V and 10 bases from J, with 17 bases between. Germline V lookup: CDR1 SGHAT, CDR2 FQNNGV. The CDR3 has 13 amino acids.